One and the same sample provided the 10 T cell receptor beta chains below, sequenced in a study of Ad26.COV2.S vaccination and SARS-CoV-2 variants. Libraries were prepared by immunoSEQ multiplex PCR; TCRdb keeps only in-frame clonotypes and omits some of them. The sample has about 350,000 clones; around 88% are singletons. Regarding treatment: over 15 received Ad26.COV2.S at low or high dose, single or two shots; about 5 received placebo; per-sample allocation not given. Samples came from day 63 after the first vaccine or placebo injection. This material consisted of peripheral blood, taken in a trial of Ad26.COV2.S vaccine versus placebo. The receptors were gathered from a person aged 18-65 years who received the Ad26.COV2.S COVID-19 vaccine or a placebo.

The chain uses TRBV15 and TRBJ2-5; 9 bases map to TRBD1. The CDR3 is 13 residues long. V lost 6 bases to trimming and J lost 4 bases; unmatched junction nucleotides: 3. CDR1 and CDR2 (germline): LNHNV, YYDKDF (reference sequence). DNA for the CDR3: TGTGCCACCAGTAGACAGGGGGGAGAGACCCAGTACTTC. It codes for CATSRQGGETQYF.

The chain carries TRBV2 and TRBJ2-5; 9 nucleotides agree with TRBD1. The CDR3 totals 14 residues. CDR1 is SNHLY and CDR2 is FYNNEI in the germline V gene. V shed 9 bases and J 4 bases; nucleotides not matched to a gene: 9. CDR3: CASYGQGMGETQYF. Here the CDR3 DNA reads TGTGCCAGTTACGGACAGGGGATGGGAGAGACCCAGTACTTC.

This clone has just a few counts. This chain links TRBV5-1 with TRBJ1-1; D not resolved. The germline V gene encodes CDR1 SGHRS and CDR2 YFSETQ. This CDR3 has 13 residues. The V and J ends lost 4 bases and 1 base respectively, with 8 bases between them. The CDR3 spells CASSPRQNTEAFF. The CDR3 DNA follows: TGCGCCAGCAGCCCTCGACAGAACACTGAAGCTTTCTTT.

V gene TRBV20-1 combines with J gene TRBJ2-7, with a weak D call TRBD1 (6 bases). V was cut by 3 bases and J by 6 bases, with 18 bases left in between. Germline V gives CDR1 DFQATT, CDR2 SNEGSKA (reference sequence). The CDR3 runs 14 residues. Written as DNA, the CDR3 is TGCAGTGCTAGTATCCAGGGGATGTTCGGCGAGCAGTACTTC. Amino acid sequence: CSASIQGMFGEQYF.

This rearrangement joins TRBV5-1 to TRBJ2-7; TRBD2 matches 8 bases. V shed 0 bases, J shed 6 bases, and the junction held 8 bases outside the gene matches. The CDR3 covers 15 residues. The V gene's germline CDR1 is SGHRS and CDR2 YFSETQ. The CDR3 reads CASSLVQGREGEQYF. DNA for the CDR3: TGCGCCAGCAGCTTGGTTCAGGGACGGGAGGGCGAGCAGTACTTC.

J is TRBJ1-1 and V is TRBV18; TRBD1 agrees at 11 bases. This CDR3 is built from 13 residues. Germline V gene lookup returns CDR1 KGHSH and CDR2 LQKENI. V lost 0 bases, J lost 11 bases, and 2 bases stayed unmatched. The DNA for the CDR3 is TGTGCCAGCTCACCACCCGGGACAGGGGGTGCTTTCTTT. This translates into CASSPPGTGGAFF.

The chain combines TRBV27 with TRBJ2-1; 8 bases align to TRBD1. This CDR3 is 17 amino acids long. J gave up 3 bases and V 7 bases, and 14 bases lay outside the gene matches. The germline V gene has CDR1 MNHEY and CDR2 SMNVEV (reference sequence). In DNA form, the CDR3 reads TGTGCCAGCACTCTCTCATACAGGGGGTCCTACTACAATGAGCAGTTCTTC. Translated, it gives CASTLSYRGSYYNEQFF.

This clone was observed a few times. Other DNA sequences in the same sample also yield this CDR3. This sequence joins TRBV19 and TRBJ1-5; D is uncertain. This CDR3 has 12 residues. Germline V gene data show CDR1 as LNHDA and CDR2 as SQIVND (reference sequence). V lost 3 bases to trimming and J lost 4 bases, with 4 bases between them. The CDR3 region has the DNA TGTGCCAGTAGTATCGGGAATCAGCCCCAGCATTTT. As protein: CASSIGNQPQHF.

The chain couples TRBV5-1 to TRBJ1-1, with D possibly matching TRBD1 (6 bases). V shed 6 bases and J shed 1 base, with 13 bases lying between them. The CDR3 is 14 residues long. Germline CDR1 is SGHRS and CDR2 is YFSETQ. This chain's CDR3 is CASKGTIGNTEAFF. CDR3 DNA: TGCGCCAGCAAAGGGACAATAGGGAACACTGAAGCTTTCTTT.

The V and J genes are TRBV7-2 and TRBJ2-2; the match to TRBD2 covers 10 bases. This CDR3 comprises 18 residues. Germline V gene sequence: CDR1 SGHTA, CDR2 FQGNSA. V gave up 5 bases and J gave up 0 bases; unmatched junction bases: 9. CDR3 sequence: CASSHEAGGSANTGELFF. The CDR3 nucleotides are TGTGCCAGCAGCCACGAAGCGGGGGGGTCCGCGAACACCGGGGAGCTGTTTTTT. Full variable domain (remainder filled in from reference TRBV7-2 and TRBJ2-2): GAGVSQSPSNKVTEKGKDVELRCDPISGHTALYWYRQSLGQGLEFLIYFQGNSAPDKSGLPSDRFSAERTGGSVSTLTIQRTQQEDSAVYLCASSHEAGGSANTGELFFGEGSRLTVL.